This is a list of T cell receptor beta chains from one sample in a study of T cell responses to AZD1222 COVID-19 vaccine. Sequenced by immunoSEQ multiplex PCR; TCRdb stores in-frame clones only, minus some. The repertoire holds around 100,000 clones, with 91% as singletons. Sequenced material: peripheral blood, taken on day 0 of AZD1222 vaccination. These receptors were obtained from an adult in good health. Both conserved end residues are part of each CDR3. D genes are given only for firm matches. Rows may omit the clone size; those that give it use once, few, many or a size class.

clone_size	d_call	j_call	v_call	cdr3_nt	cdr3_aa
NA	NA	TRBJ1-3	TRBV28	TGTGCCAGCGGGTCAGGAAACACCATATATTTT	CASGSGNTIYF
NA	NA	TRBJ1-2	TRBV30	TGTGCCTGGATATCACAGATCGGCTATGGCTACACCTTC	CAWISQIGYGYTF
NA	NA	TRBJ2-3	TRBV9	TGTGCCAGCAGCGGACCGGGACTTCGGGGCACAGATACGCAGTATTTT	CASSGPGLRGTDTQYF
NA	TRBD1	TRBJ1-4	TRBV9	TGTGCCAGCTCCCGACAGGGATCAACTAATGAAAAACTGTTTTTT	CASSRQGSTNEKLFF
NA	NA	TRBJ1-5	TRBV7-9	TGTGCCAGCAGTACCGTTGGGGGTCAGCCCCAGCATTTT	CASSTVGGQPQHF
NA	NA	TRBJ2-1	TRBV28	TGTGCCAGCAGTTTAACGGCCGGGGGCCAGTTCTTC	CASSLTAGGQFF
few	TRBD1	TRBJ1-1	TRBV7-2	TGTGCCAGCAGCCCTCGACAGGGCCATTTGAACACTGAAGCTTTCTTT	CASSPRQGHLNTEAFF
NA	NA	TRBJ1-5	TRBV7-9	TGTGCCAGCAGCTTAGCGGTTGGAAGTTATAGCAATCAGCCCCAGCATTTT	CASSLAVGSYSNQPQHF
once	NA	TRBJ2-2	TRBV29-1	TGCAGCGTTGTAGAGGGACCGACCGGGGAGCTGTTTTTT	CSVVEGPTGELFF
NA	NA	TRBJ2-7	TRBV6-5	TGTGCCAGCAGTTACGATGGGCAGGGCGAGCAGTACTTC	CASSYDGQGEQYF
NA	NA	TRBJ2-1	TRBV5-1	TGCGCCAGCAGCAACGGGGTGAGGAATGAGCAGTTCTTC	CASSNGVRNEQFF
NA	NA	TRBJ1-5	TRBV15	TGTGCCACCAGCAGAGATAGAGAGGCTGGCAATCAGCCCCAGCATTTT	CATSRDREAGNQPQHF
NA	NA	TRBJ1-5	TRBV19	TGTGCCAGCCAACAACAGCCAAGGGAGGTCAGTCAGCCCCAGCATTTT	CASQQQPREVSQPQHF
NA	NA	TRBJ2-1	TRBV27	TGTGCCAGCAGTTTAGTCGGGGGGCGCAGGGATGAGCAGTTCTTC	CASSLVGGRRDEQFF
NA	NA	TRBJ1-6	TRBV4-1	TGCGCCAGCAGCCGTCCGGGAACAGGGAACAATTCACCCCTCCACTTT	CASSRPGTGNNSPLHF
NA	NA	TRBJ2-2	TRBV27	TGTGCCATCCGGACTTCTGGAACCGGGGAGCTGTTTTTT	CAIRTSGTGELFF